The TCR beta chain described here comes from a study of T cell repertoires and HLA-DP antigens. The table came from immunoSEQ multiplex PCR; TCRdb's copy has only in-frame clones and leaves some out. The table records some 110,000 clones, 92% of them present only once. This clone was counted only a few times. The target antigen is unknown. Germline CDR1 MDHEN, CDR2 SYDVKM. V dropped 2 bases and J dropped 9 bases, with 5 bases sitting between them. This CDR3 is built from 12 residues. Sequencing was performed on CD4+ T cells from PBMCs. The chain joins TRBV28 to TRBJ1-6; D is undetermined. This clonotype was obtained from a woman between 18 and 30 years old in good health and CMV-seronegative. As DNA, the CDR3 is TGTGCCAGCAGTTTAATAAGTTCACCCCTCCACTTT. The encoded protein is CASSLISSPLHF.